These T cell receptor beta chains were read from a single sample in a study of quantifying T cell responses using KT2 cells. TCRdb reanalysed the UMI-ligation and nested PCR reads using MiXCR and keeps one entry per CDR3 protein. This table has under 35,000 distinct CDR3 sequences, 7.3% appearing once. The sequencing sample was made of PBMCs spiked with cells of the T cell clone KT2. The receptors were sampled from a human donor. CDR3s include the opening cysteine and the closing phenylalanine or tryptophan. The D gene is left open where the match is weak. Some rows mark clone size as missing; the rest say once, few, many or name a class of expanded clone.

V gene: TRBV24-1
J gene: TRBJ2-7
D gene: NA
clone size: many
CDR3 protein: CATSDPGPGHEQYF
CDR3 DNA: TGTGCCACCAGTGACCCTGGACCTGGACACGAGCAGTACTTC

V gene: TRBV7-2
J gene: TRBJ2-2
D gene: TRBD1
clone size: NA
CDR3 protein: CASSVGQVNTGELFF
CDR3 DNA: TGTGCCAGCAGCGTCGGACAGGTGAACACCGGGGAGCTGTTTTTT

V gene: TRBV6-1
J gene: TRBJ2-1
D gene: TRBD2
clone size: NA
CDR3 protein: CASSAYEGEGNEQFF
CDR3 DNA: TGTGCCAGCAGTGCATACGAAGGGGAGGGCAATGAGCAGTTCTTC

V gene: TRBV20-1
J gene: TRBJ2-3
D gene: NA
clone size: many
CDR3 protein: CSAGTPSTDTQYF
CDR3 DNA: TGCAGTGCCGGGACACCCAGCACAGATACGCAGTATTTT

V gene: TRBV6-1
J gene: TRBJ1-6
D gene: TRBD1
clone size: NA
CDR3 protein: CATGQGARNSPLHF
CDR3 DNA: TGTGCCACCGGACAGGGGGCGAGAAATTCACCCCTCCACTTT

V gene: TRBV4-3
J gene: TRBJ1-5
D gene: NA
clone size: few
CDR3 protein: CASSQDPSRGGQPQHF
CDR3 DNA: TGCGCCAGCAGCCAAGACCCCTCAAGGGGGGGCCAGCCCCAGCATTTT

V gene: TRBV6-1
J gene: TRBJ2-7
D gene: TRBD2
clone size: many
CDR3 protein: CASRLAGGDYEQYF
CDR3 DNA: TGTGCCAGCAGGCTAGCGGGGGGGGACTACGAGCAGTACTTC

V gene: TRBV4-3
J gene: TRBJ1-1
D gene: NA
clone size: many
CDR3 protein: CASSHFRGSEAFF
CDR3 DNA: TGCGCCAGCAGCCACTTCAGGGGTTCGGAAGCTTTCTTT

V gene: TRBV27
J gene: TRBJ2-3
D gene: NA
clone size: many
CDR3 protein: CASSAVFDYTQYF
CDR3 DNA: TGTGCCAGCAGTGCCGTGTTTGATTATACGCAGTATTTT

V gene: TRBV12-3/TRBV12-4
J gene: TRBJ1-2
D gene: NA
clone size: many
CDR3 protein: CASSDPRTYGYTF
CDR3 DNA: TGTGCCAGCAGCGACCCCCGGACTTATGGCTACACCTTC

V gene: TRBV3-1
J gene: TRBJ2-1
D gene: NA
clone size: NA
CDR3 protein: CASSQEGAPLAASYNEQFF
CDR3 DNA: TGTGCCAGCAGCCAAGAGGGGGCCCCTCTAGCGGCTTCCTACAATGAGCAGTTCTTC

V gene: TRBV12-3/TRBV12-4
J gene: TRBJ2-1
D gene: NA
clone size: few
CDR3 protein: CASSLYRDSYNEQFF
CDR3 DNA: TGTGCCAGCAGTTTGTACAGGGACTCCTACAATGAGCAGTTCTTC

V gene: TRBV7-7
J gene: TRBJ2-5
D gene: NA
clone size: NA
CDR3 protein: CASSRLGVAPFQETQYF
CDR3 DNA: TGTGCCAGCAGCCGCCTCGGGGTCGCTCCATTCCAAGAGACCCAGTACTTC

V gene: TRBV7-8
J gene: TRBJ1-1
D gene: TRBD1
clone size: few
CDR3 protein: CASSLALGTGLEAFF
CDR3 DNA: TGTGCCAGCAGCTTAGCGCTCGGGACAGGACTTGAAGCTTTCTTT

V gene: TRBV18
J gene: TRBJ2-7
D gene: NA
clone size: many
CDR3 protein: CASSAAAYEQYF
CDR3 DNA: TGTGCCAGCTCCGCCGCAGCCTACGAGCAGTACTTC

V gene: TRBV7-6
J gene: TRBJ2-1
D gene: NA
clone size: many
CDR3 protein: CASSRRGDRLDEQFF
CDR3 DNA: TGTGCCAGCAGCCGCAGGGGGGACCGGTTGGATGAGCAGTTCTTC

V gene: TRBV7-2
J gene: TRBJ2-5
D gene: TRBD1
clone size: many
CDR3 protein: CASSLEHRGLETQYF
CDR3 DNA: TGTGCCAGCAGCTTAGAGCACAGGGGCTTAGAGACCCAGTACTTC

V gene: TRBV9
J gene: TRBJ1-6
D gene: NA
clone size: many
CDR3 protein: CASSVMADNSPLHF
CDR3 DNA: TGTGCCAGCAGCGTAATGGCAGATAATTCACCCCTCCACTTT

V gene: TRBV27
J gene: TRBJ2-1
D gene: NA
clone size: few
CDR3 protein: CASSYLGDYYNEQFF
CDR3 DNA: TGTGCCAGCAGTTATCTCGGCGACTATTACAATGAGCAGTTCTTC

V gene: TRBV20-1
J gene: TRBJ2-1
D gene: TRBD1
clone size: NA
CDR3 protein: CSARVGQGENEQFF
CDR3 DNA: TGCAGTGCCCGGGTCGGACAGGGGGAGAATGAGCAGTTCTTC

V gene: TRBV29-1
J gene: TRBJ2-1
D gene: TRBD2
clone size: many
CDR3 protein: CSHSSDGGRNEQFF
CDR3 DNA: TGCAGCCATTCTTCGGACGGCGGGAGAAACGAGCAGTTCTTC

V gene: TRBV6-5
J gene: TRBJ2-7
D gene: TRBD1
clone size: NA
CDR3 protein: CASSRTRDRGRNEQYF
CDR3 DNA: TGTGCCAGCAGTAGGACTCGGGACAGGGGGCGTAACGAGCAGTACTTC

V gene: TRBV4-3
J gene: TRBJ2-3
D gene: NA
clone size: few
CDR3 protein: CASSQVEGRDTQYF
CDR3 DNA: TGCGCCAGCAGCCAAGTAGAGGGGCGAGATACGCAGTATTTT

V gene: TRBV5-5
J gene: TRBJ2-3
D gene: NA
clone size: NA
CDR3 protein: CASSLRGREGRNTQYF
CDR3 DNA: TGTGCCAGCAGCTTGAGGGGCCGGGAAGGGCGAAATACGCAGTATTTT

V gene: TRBV11-2
J gene: TRBJ2-7
D gene: NA
clone size: many
CDR3 protein: CASSYTGGPAEQYF
CDR3 DNA: TGTGCCAGCAGCTATACCGGGGGGCCAGCCGAGCAGTACTTC

V gene: TRBV7-2
J gene: TRBJ2-3
D gene: TRBD2
clone size: many
CDR3 protein: CASSLEAREGTDTQYF
CDR3 DNA: TGTGCCAGCAGCTTAGAGGCGCGGGAGGGAACAGATACGCAGTATTTT

V gene: TRBV6-9
J gene: TRBJ2-3
D gene: TRBD2
clone size: many
CDR3 protein: CASSYSERLRGDGTDTQYF
CDR3 DNA: TGTGCCAGCAGTTATTCTGAGAGGTTGCGGGGGGATGGGACAGATACGCAGTATTTT

V gene: TRBV14
J gene: TRBJ2-7
D gene: NA
clone size: many
CDR3 protein: CASSHGYEQYF
CDR3 DNA: TGTGCCAGCAGCCACGGCTACGAGCAGTACTTC

V gene: TRBV5-1
J gene: TRBJ2-5
D gene: TRBD2
clone size: many
CDR3 protein: CASSLTSGQETQYF
CDR3 DNA: TGCGCCAGCAGCTTGACTAGCGGCCAAGAGACCCAGTACTTC

V gene: TRBV5-1
J gene: TRBJ1-2
D gene: TRBD1
clone size: many
CDR3 protein: CASSLDRFGTEDYGYTF
CDR3 DNA: TGCGCCAGCAGCTTGGACAGATTCGGGACAGAGGACTATGGCTACACCTTC

V gene: TRBV19
J gene: TRBJ2-1
D gene: NA
clone size: many
CDR3 protein: CASSRPDGEQFF
CDR3 DNA: TGTGCCAGTAGTCGCCCGGACGGTGAGCAGTTCTTC

V gene: TRBV4-3
J gene: TRBJ1-2
D gene: TRBD1
clone size: medium-sized
CDR3 protein: CASSQELQGSYGYTF
CDR3 DNA: TGCGCCAGCAGCCAAGAACTACAGGGGAGCTATGGCTACACCTTC

V gene: TRBV30
J gene: TRBJ1-6
D gene: NA
clone size: many
CDR3 protein: CAWSFRGESSPLHF
CDR3 DNA: TGTGCCTGGAGCTTTAGAGGGGAGAGTTCACCCCTCCACTTT

V gene: TRBV23-1
J gene: TRBJ1-1
D gene: NA
clone size: many
CDR3 protein: CASIGITFLSEAFF
CDR3 DNA: TGCGCCAGCATCGGCATTACGTTTCTGTCTGAAGCTTTCTTT

V gene: TRBV4-2
J gene: TRBJ1-6
D gene: NA
clone size: NA
CDR3 protein: CASSQDWIDGTSASPLHF
CDR3 DNA: TGTGCCAGCAGCCAAGATTGGATCGATGGGACCAGTGCCTCACCCCTCCACTTT

V gene: TRBV6-1
J gene: TRBJ2-2
D gene: NA
clone size: NA
CDR3 protein: CASRPPGAGELFF
CDR3 DNA: TGTGCCAGCCGCCCCCCCGGGGCCGGGGAGCTGTTTTTT

V gene: TRBV12-3/TRBV12-4
J gene: TRBJ2-5
D gene: NA
clone size: few
CDR3 protein: CASSFPLETQYF
CDR3 DNA: TGTGCCAGCAGTTTTCCTCTTGAGACCCAGTACTTC

V gene: TRBV2
J gene: TRBJ2-3
D gene: TRBD1
clone size: many
CDR3 protein: CASRGTGGTDTQYF
CDR3 DNA: TGTGCCAGCAGGGGTACAGGGGGCACTGATACGCAGTATTTT

V gene: TRBV7-9
J gene: TRBJ1-1
D gene: NA
clone size: few
CDR3 protein: CASSLGPLLNTEAFF
CDR3 DNA: TGTGCCAGCAGTTTGGGTCCCTTACTGAACACTGAAGCTTTCTTT

V gene: TRBV29-1
J gene: TRBJ2-2
D gene: TRBD2
clone size: few
CDR3 protein: CSVPAGVGELFF
CDR3 DNA: TGCAGCGTCCCAGCGGGGGTCGGGGAGCTGTTTTTT

V gene: TRBV5-1
J gene: TRBJ2-5
D gene: TRBD2
clone size: few
CDR3 protein: CASSTRRTSGQETQYF
CDR3 DNA: TGCGCCAGCAGCACCCGACGGACTAGCGGCCAAGAGACCCAGTACTTC

V gene: TRBV20-1
J gene: TRBJ1-1
D gene: NA
clone size: many
CDR3 protein: CSAREFGAVGRAEAFF
CDR3 DNA: TGCAGTGCTAGAGAGTTCGGGGCCGTCGGTCGGGCTGAAGCTTTCTTT

V gene: TRBV12-3/TRBV12-4
J gene: TRBJ2-3
D gene: TRBD2
clone size: few
CDR3 protein: CASSSSGSARGPTDTQYF
CDR3 DNA: TGTGCCAGCAGTTCGAGCGGGAGTGCCCGAGGCCCCACAGATACGCAGTATTTT

V gene: TRBV28
J gene: TRBJ1-4
D gene: NA
clone size: many
CDR3 protein: CASSLGSGKLFF
CDR3 DNA: TGTGCCAGCAGCCTGGGAAGTGGGAAACTGTTTTTT

V gene: TRBV6-1
J gene: TRBJ1-5
D gene: NA
clone size: few
CDR3 protein: CASNQGSNQPQHF
CDR3 DNA: TGTGCCAGCAACCAGGGTAGCAATCAGCCCCAGCATTTT

V gene: TRBV11-2
J gene: TRBJ2-1
D gene: TRBD1
clone size: many
CDR3 protein: CASSLATGTGGRREQFF
CDR3 DNA: TGTGCCAGCAGCTTAGCAACCGGGACAGGGGGCCGGAGGGAGCAGTTCTTC

V gene: TRBV2
J gene: TRBJ2-5
D gene: NA
clone size: many
CDR3 protein: CASKTEYQETQYF
CDR3 DNA: TGTGCCAGCAAGACGGAGTACCAAGAGACCCAGTACTTC

V gene: TRBV20-1
J gene: TRBJ2-7
D gene: NA
clone size: many
CDR3 protein: CSSSSGQISYEQYF
CDR3 DNA: TGCAGCTCCTCCAGCGGGCAGATCTCCTACGAGCAGTACTTC

V gene: TRBV12-3/TRBV12-4
J gene: TRBJ2-3
D gene: NA
clone size: many
CDR3 protein: CASMGDTQYF
CDR3 DNA: TGTGCCAGTATGGGAGATACGCAGTATTTT

V gene: TRBV15
J gene: TRBJ1-4
D gene: NA
clone size: many
CDR3 protein: CATSSVPGRNEKLFF
CDR3 DNA: TGTGCCACCAGCAGCGTCCCGGGGAGAAATGAAAAACTGTTTTTT